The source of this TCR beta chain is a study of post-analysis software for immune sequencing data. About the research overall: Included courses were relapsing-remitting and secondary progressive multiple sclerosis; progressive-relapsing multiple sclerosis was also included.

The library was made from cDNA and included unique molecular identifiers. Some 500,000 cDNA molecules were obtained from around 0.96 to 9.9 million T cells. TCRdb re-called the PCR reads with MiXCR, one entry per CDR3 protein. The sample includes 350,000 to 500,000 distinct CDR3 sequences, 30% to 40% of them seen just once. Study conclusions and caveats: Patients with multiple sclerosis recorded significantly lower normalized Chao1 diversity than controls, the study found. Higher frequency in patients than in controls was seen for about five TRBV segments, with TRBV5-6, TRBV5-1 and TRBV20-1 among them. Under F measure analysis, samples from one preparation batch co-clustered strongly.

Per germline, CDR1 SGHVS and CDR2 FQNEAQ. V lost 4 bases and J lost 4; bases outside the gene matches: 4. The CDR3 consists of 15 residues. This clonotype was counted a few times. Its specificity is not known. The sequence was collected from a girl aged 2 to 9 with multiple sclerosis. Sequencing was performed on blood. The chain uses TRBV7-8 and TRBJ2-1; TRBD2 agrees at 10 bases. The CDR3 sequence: CASSYERGGYNEQFF. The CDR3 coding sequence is TGTGCCAGCAGCTACGAGCGGGGGGGATACAATGAGCAGTTCTTC.